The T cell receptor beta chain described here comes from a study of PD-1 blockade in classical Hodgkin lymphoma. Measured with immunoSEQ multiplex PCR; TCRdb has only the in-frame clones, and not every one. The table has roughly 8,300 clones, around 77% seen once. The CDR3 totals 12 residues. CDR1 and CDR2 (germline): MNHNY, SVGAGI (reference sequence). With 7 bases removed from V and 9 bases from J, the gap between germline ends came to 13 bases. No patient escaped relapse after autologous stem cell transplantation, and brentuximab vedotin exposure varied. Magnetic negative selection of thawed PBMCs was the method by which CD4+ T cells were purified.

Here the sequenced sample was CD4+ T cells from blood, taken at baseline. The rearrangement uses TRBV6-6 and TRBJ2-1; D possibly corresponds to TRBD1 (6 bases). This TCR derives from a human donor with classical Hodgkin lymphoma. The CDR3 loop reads CASTIGGVEQFF. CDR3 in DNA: TGTGCCAGCACGATTGGGGGCGTTGAGCAGTTCTTC.